This T cell receptor (beta chain) was captured by sequencing in a study of T cell repertoires in cytomegalovirus infection. Germline CDR1 SEHNR, CDR2 FQNEAQ (reference sequence). V was pared by 0 bases and J by 5 bases, with 8 bases between. This CDR3 is 13 amino acids long. This clonotype has only a few counts. Its matching antigen is unknown. A single record per CDR3 protein comes from TCRdb applying MiXCR to the reads. The sample holds hundreds of thousands of distinct CDR3 sequences, 30% to 35% seen once. This receptor was taken from a human donor in good health (CMV status not recorded). Some clones in this sample may be carry-over from other donors' samples. The V and J genes are TRBV7-9 and TRBJ2-7; D gene unclear. Here the sequenced sample was cultured CD8+ T cells from PBMCs, taken from culture after CMV antigen stimulation. CDR3 sequence: CASSLANTDEQYF. The CDR3 region has the DNA TGTGCCAGCAGCTTAGCGAACACTGACGAGCAGTACTTC.